Following are 23 T cell receptor beta chains from one sample sequenced in a study of blood T cell repertoires in COVID-19. Generated by immunoSEQ multiplex PCR, the TCRdb table keeps only in-frame clones and is missing some. The table shows under 450,000 clones, with roughly 87% occurring only once. Sequenced material: PBMCs or T cells enriched from blood (not recorded which). The receptors originated from a woman aged 30 to 39 who had recovered from COVID-19.

The rearrangement uses TRBV28 and TRBJ2-7, with TRBD2 identical over 9 bases. The germline CDR1 and CDR2 sequences are MDHEN and SYDVKM. The CDR3 runs 16 residues. J was trimmed by 0 bases and V by 6 bases; bases with no gene match: 9. The CDR3 sequence is CASRPSSGTNSYEQYF. The CDR3 coding sequence is TGTGCCAGCAGACCCTCTAGCGGGACGAACTCCTACGAGCAGTACTTC.

V and J are TRBV24-1 and TRBJ2-5; tentative D call: TRBD1 (6 bases). CDR3 size: 15 residues. Looked up from germline, CDR1 is KGHDR and CDR2 is SFDVKD. The germline V and J ends were trimmed by 1 base and 2 bases, with 10 bases remaining between them. Here the CDR3 DNA reads TGTGCCACCAGTGATTTAGGGGGTCCTCAAGAGACCCAGTACTTC. Translation: CATSDLGGPQETQYF.

This clone was seen at least ten times. This chain uses TRBV27 with TRBJ1-6, with D perhaps TRBD1 (5 bases). The CDR3 covers 16 residues. V lost 3 bases to trimming and J lost 6 bases, with 15 bases between them. The germline V gene encodes CDR1 MNHEY and CDR2 SMNVEV (reference sequence). CDR3 coding DNA: TGTGCCAGCAGTTTGAACAGGCAAGCTTCTAATTCACCCCTCCACTTT. This encodes CASSLNRQASNSPLHF.

This chain joins TRBV24-1 and TRBJ2-3, with D hard to call. The CDR3 sequence is 11 residues long. Germline-derived CDR1 and CDR2 are KGHDR and SFDVKD. Trimming left V 9 bases short and J 0 bases short, with 3 bases between. The CDR3 DNA sequence: TGTGCCACCCGGAGCACAGATACGCAGTATTTT. Protein sequence: CATRSTDTQYF.

The V gene is TRBV2, the J gene TRBJ1-2; 8 bases are a match to TRBD1. This CDR3 has 13 amino acids. The V and J ends lost 6 bases and 4 bases, in that order; junction bases with no gene match: 4. Germline V gene sequence: CDR1 SNHLY, CDR2 FYNNEI. The CDR3 spells CASRSDRAYGYTF. The CDR3 DNA reads TGTGCCAGCAGGTCGGACAGGGCCTATGGCTACACCTTC.

The chain uses TRBV6-4 and TRBJ2-3, with 10 bases lining up with TRBD2. Germline CDR1 and CDR2: MRHNA and SNTAGT. This CDR3 has 16 residues. Trimming took 0 bases from V and 3 from J; bases not matched to a gene: 3. CDR3 sequence reads: CASSDSTSGETDTQYF. CDR3 coding DNA: TGTGCCAGCAGTGACTCCACTAGCGGGGAAACAGATACGCAGTATTTT.

The CDR3 is CASSRLAGDTQYF. The DNA for the CDR3 is TGTGCCAGCAGTCGACTAGCGGGGGATACGCAGTATTTT. The chain recombines TRBV2 with TRBJ2-3, with 11 bases aligning to TRBD2. The CDR3 spans 13 residues. Germline trimming cut 5 bases from V and 6 bases from J; bases unmatched to any gene: 1. The germline V gene encodes CDR1 SNHLY and CDR2 FYNNEI.

This chain links TRBV3-1 (or the pseudogene TRBV3-2) with TRBJ2-7, with D perhaps matching TRBD2 (5 bases). The CDR3 length is 9 residues. Looked up from germline, CDR1 is LGHDT and CDR2 is YNNKEL (reference sequence). V lost 4 bases to trimming and J lost 13 bases, with 8 bases between them. CDR3 DNA: TGTGCCAGCAGCCCGGGAATATACTTC. This translates into CASSPGIYF.

J is TRBJ1-2 and V is TRBV3-1 (or the pseudogene TRBV3-2); D might be TRBD1 (5 bases). The CDR3 loop spans 17 amino acids. Germline assignment: CDR1 LGHDT and CDR2 YNNKEL (reference sequence). V shed 1 base and J shed 6 bases, with 21 bases lying between them. CDR3 bases: TGTGCCAGCAGCCAAGTCGGGGGACCCAGGGCAGAGGATGGCTACACCTTC. Translation: CASSQVGGPRAEDGYTF.

The chain combines TRBV5-4 with TRBJ1-2, with 9 bases lining up with TRBD1. J lost 10 bases, V lost 0 bases, and 4 bases had no gene match. The CDR3 length is 13 residues. Germline V CDR1 and CDR2: SGHNT, YYREEE (reference sequence). The CDR3 DNA is TGTGCCAGCAGCTTGGACCGGGACAGGGACTACACCTTC. Translation gives CASSLDRDRDYTF.

The chain joins TRBV19 to TRBJ1-2; 8 nucleotides line up with TRBD1. The CDR3 consists of 15 residues. The V and J ends lost 7 bases and 4 bases, in that order; junction bases with no gene match: 11. Germline assignment: CDR1 LNHDA and CDR2 SQIVND (reference sequence). CDR3 in DNA: TGTGCCAGTACCTCGATCCAGGGGGCTGGCTATGGCTACACCTTC. Translating gives CASTSIQGAGYGYTF.

This clone was recorded only once. The rearrangement joins TRBV19 to TRBJ1-2; perhaps TRBD1 as D (6 bases). The V end lost 4 bases, the J end lost 0 bases, and 6 bases lay between the germline ends. The CDR3 loop spans 13 amino acids. Germline assignment: CDR1 LNHDA and CDR2 SQIVND (reference sequence). The DNA of the CDR3 is TGTGCCAGTAGTAAGGGGGCTAACTATGGCTACACCTTC. It encodes CASSKGANYGYTF.

The V gene is TRBV5-1, the J gene TRBJ2-5, with D possibly being TRBD2 (5 bases). The CDR3 spans 14 residues. V lost 4 bases to trimming and J lost 7 bases, with 17 bases between them. Germline-derived CDR1 and CDR2 are SGHRS and YFSETQ. The CDR3 DNA reads as TGCGCCAGCAGCATGCAGAGGGCCCAGCCGACCCAGTACTTC. As protein: CASSMQRAQPTQYF.

The chain is built from TRBV7-2 and TRBJ2-1; 11 bases are a match to TRBD2. CDR1 and CDR2 from the germline V gene are SGHTA and FQGNSA. The junction had 4 bases not matched to a gene; V was cut back by 5 bases and J by 10 bases. This CDR3 is 13 amino acids long. The CDR3 sequence: CASSPSGRPEQFF. DNA of the CDR3: TGTGCCAGCAGCCCTAGCGGGAGGCCCGAGCAGTTCTTC. Drawing the rest from reference TRBV7-2 and TRBJ2-1, the complete variable domain is GAGVSQSPSNKVTEKGKDVELRCDPISGHTALYWYRQSLGQGLEFLIYFQGNSAPDKSGLPSDRFSAERTGGSVSTLTIQRTQQEDSAVYLCASSPSGRPEQFFGPGTRLTVL.

The chain links TRBV5-4 to TRBJ1-1; maybe TRBD1 (6 bases). Trimming left V 1 base short and J 0 bases short, with 10 bases between. Germline CDR1 SGHNT, CDR2 YYREEE (reference sequence). CDR3 length: 15 amino acids. The chain's CDR3 is CASSLSRGLNTEAFF. The CDR3 bases are TGTGCCAGCAGCTTGAGCAGGGGCTTGAACACTGAAGCTTTCTTT. The complete variable domain, with remaining parts taken from reference TRBV5-4 and TRBJ1-1, reads ETGVTQSPTHLIKTRGQQVTLRCSSQSGHNTVSWYQQALGQGPQFIFQYYREEENGRGNFPPRFSGLQFPNYSSELNVNALELDDSALYLCASSLSRGLNTEAFFGQGTRLTVV.

The J gene is TRBJ2-7, the V gene TRBV27, with 7 bases that match TRBD2. The CDR3 length is 15 residues. J was trimmed by 3 bases and V by 4 bases; bases with no gene match: 9. Germline V gives CDR1 MNHEY, CDR2 SMNVEV (reference sequence). CDR3 residues: CASSSIGTTFYEQYF. The CDR3 region has the DNA TGTGCCAGCAGTTCCATCGGGACTACCTTCTACGAGCAGTACTTC.

The chain is built from TRBV14 and TRBJ2-1; 8 nucleotides agree with TRBD1. Unmatched junction bases numbered 7, after V lost 3 bases and J lost 6 bases. This CDR3 contains 15 residues. Germline V CDR1 and CDR2: SGHDN, FVKESK. The CDR3: CASSQTGQDPNEQFF. The CDR3, as DNA: TGTGCCAGCAGCCAGACGGGACAGGACCCCAATGAGCAGTTCTTC.

The chain joins TRBV29-1 to TRBJ2-1; 11 bases match TRBD1. From germline, CDR1 is SQVTM and CDR2 ANQGSEA. With 0 bases clipped from V and 7 bases from J, the junction kept 5 bases outside the gene matches. The CDR3 runs to 15 residues. The CDR3 spells CSVEDGTGGVNEQFF. In DNA form, the CDR3 reads TGCAGCGTTGAAGATGGGACAGGGGGGGTTAATGAGCAGTTCTTC.

The rearrangement uses TRBV4-1 and TRBJ1-1, with D possibly TRBD1 on 5 matching bases. The CDR3 is 15 residues long. Trimming pared 3 bases from V and 0 bases from J, leaving 11 bases between. Germline assignment: CDR1 MGHRA and CDR2 YSYEKL. DNA for the CDR3: TGCGCCAGCAGCCATCAACAGGTCTTGAACACTGAAGCTTTCTTT. Translation gives CASSHQQVLNTEAFF.

The rearrangement links TRBV6-1 to TRBJ1-2, with D tentatively TRBD1 (5 bases). There are 16 residues in the CDR3. Germline V lookup: CDR1 MNHNS, CDR2 SASEGT. Trimming took off 2 bases at V and 0 bases at J, with 13 bases between the two ends. The CDR3 sequence: CASSESLGRANYGYTF. CDR3 DNA: TGTGCCAGCAGTGAATCGTTGGGGCGCGCTAACTATGGCTACACCTTC.

In regard to this clone: Other DNA sequences in this sample translate to the same CDR3. The genes are TRBV7-3 and TRBJ1-2; 10 bases map to TRBD1. With V trimmed by 2 bases and J by 3 bases, 0 bases remained unmatched. CDR1 and CDR2 from the germline V gene are SGHTA and FQGTGA. The CDR3 sequence is 14 residues long. CDR3 sequence reads: CASSLGQGDYGYTF. The CDR3 DNA sequence: TGTGCCAGCAGCTTAGGACAGGGGGACTATGGCTACACCTTC.

The chain has TRBV27 and TRBJ2-7; TRBD2 aligns across 9 bases. The CDR3 extends over 18 amino acids. The ends lost 3 bases at V and 3 bases at J; junction bases unmatched: 15. Germline V gene data show CDR1 as MNHEY and CDR2 as SMNVEV (reference sequence). CDR3 region: CASSFSPTLAGKIYEQYF. Here the CDR3 DNA reads TGTGCCAGCAGTTTTTCCCCCACTCTAGCGGGAAAGATCTACGAGCAGTACTTC.

The chain uses TRBV13 and TRBJ2-2; 9 bases fit TRBD1. The CDR3 is 18 amino acids. Germline V gene data show CDR1 as PRHDT and CDR2 as FYEKMQ (reference sequence). V dropped 3 bases and J dropped 0; count of bases not matched to a gene: 8. CDR3 DNA sequence: TGTGCCAGCAGCTTGTACAGGGGGCCGTCGACGAACACCGGGGAGCTGTTTTTT. Protein product: CASSLYRGPSTNTGELFF.